This entry lists 12 T cell receptor beta chains sequenced from one sample in a study of blood T cell repertoires in COVID-19. TCRdb's copy holds only in-frame clones and misses some; the assay was immunoSEQ multiplex PCR. The sample lists around 60,000 clones; 86% were seen once. Sample: peripheral blood. These receptors were taken from a woman of 80 years or more with acute or convalescent COVID-19.

The V and J genes are TRBV25-1 and TRBJ2-5; D perhaps matches TRBD2 (6 bases). This CDR3 contains 14 residues. V was clipped by 6 bases and J by 2 bases, with 13 bases between them. The V gene's germline CDR1 is MGHDK and CDR2 SYGVNS. The CDR3 DNA follows: TGTGCCAGCAGCCCTGGTGGAGGGCAAGAGACCCAGTACTTC. As protein: CASSPGGGQETQYF.

The V call is TRBV7-2, the J call TRBJ1-6; the D is unclear. This CDR3 comprises 15 residues. V lost 7 bases to trimming and J lost 2 bases, with 12 bases between them. Germline loops: CDR1 SGHTA, CDR2 FQGNSA. The CDR3 DNA is TGTGCCAGCAACCAGGACTTCGCCTATAATTCACCCCTCCACTTT. Its protein is CASNQDFAYNSPLHF.

As regards this clone: Other DNA sequences in the sample encode the same CDR3. The chain is built from TRBV19 and TRBJ1-6; D is ambiguous. V lost 5 bases to trimming and J lost 0 bases, with 11 bases between them. Germline V gene data show CDR1 as LNHDA and CDR2 as SQIVND (reference sequence). CDR3 size: 16 residues. The CDR3 here is CASSETGSSYNSPLHF. Written as DNA, the CDR3 is TGTGCCAGTAGTGAGACCGGGAGCTCCTATAATTCACCCCTCCACTTT.

This chain connects TRBV7-9 to TRBJ1-1, with a possible D match to TRBD1 (6 bases). V lost 3 bases and J lost 3, with 14 bases in between. Germline V gene lookup returns CDR1 SEHNR and CDR2 FQNEAQ (reference sequence). CDR3 length: 15 residues. Here the CDR3 DNA reads TGTGCCAGCAGCTTCGCAGGGGTGGTTGACACTGAAGCTTTCTTT. Amino acid sequence: CASSFAGVVDTEAFF.

This clone has only one observation. The germline gene is not matched at one end of the junction; a read error may be the cause. The chain couples TRBV5-1 to TRBJ2-5; the match to TRBD2 covers 11 bases. CDR1 and CDR2 from the germline V gene are SGHRS and YFSETQ. The CDR3 runs 18 residues. The CDR3 reads CASSLRSRLAGSQGTQYF. CDR3 nucleotide sequence: TGCGCCAGCAGCTTGCGGTCCCGACTAGCGGGGTCCCAAGGGACCCAGTACTTC.

The chain recombines TRBV5-1 with TRBJ2-3, with 8 bases identical to TRBD2. The germline V gene has CDR1 SGHRS and CDR2 YFSETQ. The CDR3 is 16 amino acids. The trim removed 4 bases at V and 5 bases at J, leaving 12 bases unmatched. CDR3 amino acids: CASSPTPAGVGDTQYF. CDR3 DNA: TGCGCCAGCAGCCCGACTCCAGCGGGAGTCGGAGATACGCAGTATTTT.

The rearrangement uses TRBV5-1 and TRBJ2-1; 7 positions agree with TRBD2. The CDR3 contains 15 residues. V trimming: 0 bases; J trimming: 9 bases; junction bases outside the gene matches: 9. Germline CDR1 is SGHRS and CDR2 is YFSETQ. CDR3 loop: CASSLGEAGSGEQFF. CDR3 sequence (DNA): TGCGCCAGCAGCTTGGGCGAAGCGGGATCAGGTGAGCAGTTCTTC.

CDR3 coding DNA: TGCGCCAGCAGCCAGGGGGACAGGGGTATCCCGATAGCCAAAAACATTCAGTACTTC. Protein product: CASSQGDRGIPIAKNIQYF. V gene TRBV5-1 combines with J gene TRBJ2-4; 10 bases match TRBD1. V was pared by 4 bases and J by 0 bases, with 13 bases of the junction left unmatched. The CDR3 runs 19 residues. In germline, CDR1 is SGHRS, CDR2 YFSETQ.

The chain links TRBV12-3 or TRBV12-4 to TRBJ2-3; D perhaps matches TRBD2 (5 bases). V gave up 6 bases and J gave up 6 bases, with 7 bases separating them. This CDR3 contains 11 residues. CDR3 amino acids: CASRAADTQYF. For the CDR3, the DNA is TGTGCCAGCAGAGCGGCGGATACGCAGTATTTT.

In its sample, this clone was seen once. V is TRBV18 and J is TRBJ2-1; 11 nucleotides agree with TRBD2. The CDR3 is 16 residues long. V lost 3 bases and J lost 9; bases outside the gene matches: 10. Germline V CDR1 and CDR2: KGHSH, LQKENI. The CDR3 is CASSPGLAERRGEQFF. The DNA of the CDR3 is TGTGCCAGCTCACCGGGACTAGCGGAGAGGAGGGGTGAGCAGTTCTTC.

The chain recombines TRBV7-3 with TRBJ1-6; D call uncertain. V lost 3 bases to trimming and J lost 9 bases, with 15 bases between them. The CDR3 contains 15 residues. Germline CDR1 is SGHTA and CDR2 is FQGTGA. The CDR3 nucleotides are TGTGCCAGCAGCTTCACGGGAGGGATCGCTTCACCCCTCCACTTT. This encodes CASSFTGGIASPLHF.

This clone was seen more than once but under ten times. This chain connects TRBV11-2 to TRBJ2-5; possible D gene TRBD2, 5 bases. The CDR3 consists of 18 residues. The germline CDR1 and CDR2 sequences are SGHAT and FQNNGV. Trimming cost V 2 bases and J 3 bases, with 22 bases left between them. CDR3 in DNA: TGTGCCAGCAGCTTACCGGAAATGGGTTTAACTAGGGAAGAGACCCAGTACTTC. This sequence encodes CASSLPEMGLTREETQYF.